Each of the 19 T cell receptor beta chains below was sequenced from the same sample in a study of blood T cell repertoires in COVID-19 (dated by TCRdb to 2018 to 2021). Receptor amplification or capture employed the immunoSEQ multiplex PCR assay. TCRdb obtained this table from immuneACCESS and retained in-frame rearrangements with V and J assigned. These tables miss some clones; where compared with another copy, unresolved V genes account for less than half of the shortfall, and the remainder is unexplained. This sample has roughly 38,000 clones in its table, and 60% to 85% of those were observed once. The top ten clonotypes cover 2% of the sample. Sequenced: peripheral blood. The source of these receptors is a man between 60 and 75 years old with active COVID-19.

The chain is built from TRBV5-1 and TRBJ2-3; unclear D gene. CDR1 and CDR2 from the germline V gene are SGHRS and YFSETQ. The CDR3 loop spans 14 amino acids. V lost 2 bases, J lost 2 bases, and 9 bases lay in between. The CDR3 region has the DNA TGCGCCAGCAGCTTCGACGCGGACACAGATACGCAGTATTTT. It specifies CASSFDADTDTQYF. Drawing the rest from reference TRBV5-1 and TRBJ2-3, the complete variable domain is KAGVTQTPRYLIKTRGQQVTLSCSPISGHRSVSWYQQTPGQGLQFLFEYFSETQRNKGNFPGRFSGRQFSNSRSEMNVSTLELGDSALYLCASSFDADTDTQYFGPGTRLTVL.

This clone came up a few times. CDR3 in amino acids: CATSRLAGDYNEQFF. CDR3 DNA: TGTGCCACCAGCAGACTAGCGGGAGACTACAATGAGCAGTTCTTC. This chain joins TRBV15 and TRBJ2-1, with 10 bases identical to TRBD2. This CDR3 has 15 residues. V was clipped by 2 bases and J by 3 bases; unmatched bases: 1. Germline V gene data show CDR1 as LNHNV and CDR2 as YYDKDF (reference sequence).

The chain employs TRBV11-2 and TRBJ1-1; 7 positions agree with TRBD1. Losses at the gene ends were 5 bases for V and 1 base for J; bases not matched to a gene: 13. Germline loops: CDR1 SGHAT, CDR2 FQNNGV. The CDR3 is 17 amino acids. The DNA of the CDR3 is TGTGCCAGCAGCCCCCGTCGGCCAGGGACAGAGAACACTGAAGCTTTCTTT. It yields the protein CASSPRRPGTENTEAFF.

This sequence joins TRBV29-1 and TRBJ1-5; the D is unclear. The CDR3 spans 13 residues. Trimming took 5 bases from V and 3 from J, leaving 11 bases between them. CDR1 and CDR2 from the germline V gene are SQVTM and ANQGSEA. CDR3 nucleotide sequence: TGCAGCGTTACTTTCGGGGTCAATCAGCCCCAGCATTTT. Its translation is CSVTFGVNQPQHF. Based on the CDR3 plus reference TRBV29-1 and TRBJ1-5, the full variable domain is SAVISQKPSRDICQRGTSLTIQCQVDSQVTMMFWYRQQPGQSLTLIATANQGSEATYESGFVIDKFPISRPNLTFSTLTVSNMSPEDSSIYLCSVTFGVNQPQHFGDGTRLSIL.

The chain couples TRBV9 to TRBJ2-1; D not certain. Trimming removed 0 bases from V and 6 bases from J, with 7 bases in between. This CDR3 comprises 13 residues. Germline V gene lookup returns CDR1 SGDLS and CDR2 YYNGEE. The CDR3 DNA follows: TGTGCCAGCAGCGTAGGGTACGGCAATGAGCAGTTCTTC. It encodes CASSVGYGNEQFF. Based on the CDR3 plus reference TRBV9 and TRBJ2-1, the full variable domain is DSGVTQTPKHLITATGQRVTLRCSPRSGDLSVYWYQQSLDQGLQFLIQYYNGEERAKGNILERFSAQQFPDLHSELNLSSLELGDSALYFCASSVGYGNEQFFGPGTRLTVL.

The chain joins TRBV6-6 to TRBJ1-1; 7 bases agree with TRBD1. The CDR3 is 13 amino acids. Germline assignment: CDR1 MNHNY and CDR2 SVGAGI (reference sequence). After removal of 6 bases from V and 7 bases from J, the junction contained 8 bases not matched to a gene. DNA of the CDR3: TGTGCCAGCAGGATTACAGGGGCTAATGAAGCTTTCTTT. It codes for CASRITGANEAFF.

J is TRBJ2-2 and V is TRBV7-9; D is possibly TRBD1 (6 bases). CDR3 length equals 15 residues. The germline V gene encodes CDR1 SEHNR and CDR2 FQNEAQ (reference sequence). Trimming pared 4 bases from V and 4 bases from J, leaving 13 bases between. The chain's CDR3 is CASSSHREITGELFF. Written as DNA, the CDR3 is TGTGCCAGCAGCTCACACAGGGAAATCACCGGGGAGCTGTTTTTT.

The chain links TRBV28 to TRBJ1-2, with a possible D match to TRBD1 (5 bases). Germline V CDR1 and CDR2: MDHEN, SYDVKM. This CDR3 comprises 13 residues. The V gene lost 6 bases and the J gene lost 2 bases, with 10 bases spanning the gap. This CDR3 is CASSGGGNYGYTF. The CDR3 DNA reads as TGTGCCAGCAGCGGGGGAGGGAACTATGGCTACACCTTC.

This clone was counted only a few times. The rearrangement links TRBV5-1 to TRBJ2-7; 10 nucleotides match TRBD2. V lost 0 bases to trimming and J lost 2 bases; unmatched junction nucleotides: 2. The CDR3 is 15 residues long. The V gene's germline CDR1 is SGHRS and CDR2 YFSETQ. CDR3 coding DNA: TGCGCCAGCAGCTTGGAAGCGGGAGGGACCTACGAGCAGTACTTC. Translating it yields CASSLEAGGTYEQYF.

The chain couples TRBV6-5 to TRBJ2-3; 7 bases line up with TRBD1. V lost 11 bases to trimming and J lost 5 bases; unmatched junction nucleotides: 7. Germline V lookup: CDR1 MNHEY, CDR2 SVGAGI. This CDR3 is 12 amino acids long. The CDR3 DNA reads TGTGCCGGAGAGGGGGCTTTAGATACGCAGTATTTT. Encoded protein: CAGEGALDTQYF.

The chain combines TRBV14 with TRBJ1-4, with D possibly matching TRBD1 (6 bases). CDR3 length equals 16 residues. V was cut by 0 bases and J by 5 bases, with 13 bases left in between. Germline loops: CDR1 SGHDN, CDR2 FVKESK. The CDR3 nucleotides read TGTGCCAGCAGCCAAGATTCGGGCAGGGGCAATGAAAAACTGTTTTTT. Protein product: CASSQDSGRGNEKLFF.

CDR3 in amino acids: CASSMRLAGYTF. CDR3 in DNA: TGTGCCAGTAGTATGAGGCTAGCTGGCTACACCTTC. The chain is built from TRBV19 and TRBJ1-2; D is uncertain. Germline V gene data show CDR1 as LNHDA and CDR2 as SQIVND (reference sequence). This CDR3 spans 12 amino acids. The V and J ends lost 3 bases and 7 bases respectively, with 9 bases between them.

The chain joins TRBV4-3 to TRBJ1-1; no clear D gene. The length of the CDR3 is 14 residues. Per germline, CDR1 LGHNA and CDR2 YSLEER. The V gene lost 4 bases and the J gene lost 1 base, with 10 bases spanning the gap. CDR3 loop: CASSPPQKNTEAFF. The CDR3 coding sequence is TGCGCCAGCAGCCCCCCCCAGAAGAACACTGAAGCTTTCTTT.

This clone has a handful of counts. The rearrangement uses TRBV27 and TRBJ1-5, with D tentatively TRBD1 (5 bases). The CDR3 spans 13 residues. The V end was cut by 5 bases, the J end by 4 bases, with 9 bases between. Germline lookup yields CDR1 MNHEY and CDR2 SMNVEV (reference sequence). CDR3 coding DNA: TGTGCCAGCAGTCTGACAGCTAATCAGCCCCAGCATTTT. As protein: CASSLTANQPQHF.

A few counts support this clone. The rearrangement uses TRBV6-5 and TRBJ1-1; the D gene is possibly TRBD1 (5 bases). V lost 4 bases, J lost 6 bases, and 21 bases lay in between. Germline V CDR1 and CDR2: MNHEY, SVGAGI. The CDR3 spans 16 residues. The CDR3 DNA sequence: TGTGCCAGCAGTTTCCCGGGACTGGGGGTTGGGGCTGAAGCTTTCTTT. Its protein product is CASSFPGLGVGAEAFF.

The chain combines TRBV29-1 with TRBJ2-1, with D perhaps TRBD1 (6 bases). This CDR3 is 15 amino acids long. The germline V gene has CDR1 SQVTM and CDR2 ANQGSEA. With 3 bases removed from V and 7 bases from J, the gap between germline ends came to 19 bases. CDR3: CSVDLWQGKANEQFF. The CDR3 DNA reads as TGCAGCGTTGACTTGTGGCAGGGGAAGGCAAATGAGCAGTTCTTC.

The chain combines TRBV11-3 with TRBJ2-3, with D maybe TRBD2 (5 bases). Trimming removed 1 base at V and 2 bases at J, with 13 bases between. Germline V lookup: CDR1 SGHNT, CDR2 YENEEA. The CDR3 totals 16 residues. The CDR3 spells CASSLGSRVATDTQYF. Written as DNA, the CDR3 is TGTGCCAGCAGCTTAGGATCGAGGGTGGCCACAGATACGCAGTATTTT.

A single count supports this clone. The V call is TRBV4-3, the J call TRBJ2-1; 7 bases fit TRBD1. The CDR3 totals 17 residues. V lost 0 bases and J lost 4; bases outside the gene matches: 9. Germline values: CDR1 LGHNA, CDR2 YSLEER. CDR3 coding DNA: TGCGCCAGCAGCCAAGATACAGGGGCCCTAACATACAATGAGCAGTTCTTC. Translated: CASSQDTGALTYNEQFF.

In DNA, the CDR3 is TGCGCCAGCAGCCAAGCCGATGGCCGGGTCGTCAATTCACCCCTCCACTTT. Residues: CASSQADGRVVNSPLHF. This chain links TRBV4-1 with TRBJ1-6; D is unclear. Trimming removed 1 base at V and 7 bases at J, with 17 bases between. This CDR3 is built from 17 residues. CDR1 MGHRA and CDR2 YSYEKL come from the germline V gene.